What follows are 14 T cell receptor beta chains derived from one specimen sequenced in a study of T cell repertoires in cytomegalovirus infection. The antigens these receptors bind are not known. TCRdb passed the reads through MiXCR, listing each CDR3 protein once. The sample contains approximately 1,000,000 distinct CDR3 sequences, approximately 31% of which appear only once. Specimen: cultured CD8+ T cells from PBMCs, collected from culture after CMV antigen stimulation. Receptors were obtained from a human donor in good health (CMV status not recorded). Some clones in this sample may be carry-over from other donors' samples.

This clonotype came up a few times. The chain links TRBV6-5 to TRBJ2-1; 10 positions match TRBD2. V trimming: 5 bases; J trimming: 3 bases; junction bases outside the gene matches: 4. The CDR3 extends over 15 amino acids. CDR1 is MNHEY, CDR2 SVGAGI, per germline. CDR3 coding DNA: TGTGCCAGCAGTCACGGGACTAGCGTCTACAATGAGCAGTTCTTC. It specifies CASSHGTSVYNEQFF.

CDR3 sequence reads: CASSYSSGVGTEAFF. DNA of the CDR3: TGTGCCAGCAGTTACTCCTCGGGGGTGGGCACTGAAGCTTTCTTT. This chain connects TRBV6-5 to TRBJ1-1; maybe TRBD1 (5 bases). The germline V and J ends were trimmed by 0 bases and 4 bases, with 12 bases remaining between them. The V gene's germline CDR1 is MNHEY and CDR2 SVGAGI. The CDR3 runs to 15 residues.

This chain uses TRBV7-9 with TRBJ2-3, with 8 bases identical to TRBD1. J was trimmed by 5 bases and V by 3 bases; bases with no gene match: 7. CDR3 size: 15 residues. Germline V CDR1 and CDR2: SEHNR, FQNEAQ (reference sequence). The chain's CDR3 is CASSLTGQVVDTQYF. Here the CDR3 DNA reads TGTGCCAGCAGCTTGACGGGACAGGTTGTAGATACGCAGTATTTT. The complete variable domain, with remaining parts taken from reference TRBV7-9 and TRBJ2-3, reads DTGVSQNPRHKITKRGQNVTFRCDPISEHNRLYWYRQTLGQGPEFLTYFQNEAQLEKSRLLSDRFSAERPKGSFSTLEIQRTEQGDSAMYLCASSLTGQVVDTQYFGPGTRLTVL.

This clonotype was observed a handful of times. The chain has TRBV19 and TRBJ1-1; a weak D match, TRBD1 (5 bases). This CDR3 comprises 15 residues. Germline CDR1 LNHDA, CDR2 SQIVND (reference sequence). V shed 5 bases and J shed 2 bases, with 15 bases lying between them. This chain's CDR3 is CASSGWDWRNTEAFF. For the CDR3, the DNA is TGTGCCAGTAGTGGGTGGGACTGGAGAAACACTGAAGCTTTCTTT.

The J gene is TRBJ2-2, the V gene TRBV7-9; no clear D gene. The V end lost 1 base, the J end lost 5 bases, and 11 bases lay between the germline ends. The CDR3 runs to 15 residues. Germline CDR1 is SEHNR and CDR2 is FQNEAQ (reference sequence). The CDR3 bases are TGTGCCAGCAGCTTAGAAATCGCGGAGACCGGGGAGCTGTTTTTT. Protein: CASSLEIAETGELFF.

The chain combines TRBV7-6 with TRBJ2-2, with 7 bases matching TRBD1. Losses at the gene ends were 5 bases for V and 4 bases for J; bases not matched to a gene: 10. This CDR3 comprises 16 residues. Germline V gives CDR1 SGHVS, CDR2 FNYEAQ. CDR3 in DNA: TGTGCCAGCAGCCCGTTAGACAGGGTGCGCACCGGGGAGCTGTTTTTT. Amino acid sequence: CASSPLDRVRTGELFF.

The CDR3 spells CASSPDVNLGQETQYF. CDR3 nucleotide sequence: TGTGCCAGCAGCCCCGATGTCAACCTGGGGCAAGAGACCCAGTACTTC. V and J are TRBV4-2 and TRBJ2-5; no clear D. V was trimmed by 4 bases and J by 2 bases, leaving 17 bases between them. CDR1 and CDR2 from the germline V gene are LGHNA and YNFKEQ. This CDR3 has 16 amino acids.

In this sample, this clonotype turned up a few times. The V and J genes are TRBV12-3 or TRBV12-4 and TRBJ2-7; D is unresolved. The CDR3 spans 13 residues. V lost 6 bases and J lost 9, with 18 bases in between. This CDR3 is CASSPGPRSPQYV. In DNA, the CDR3 is TGTGCCAGCAGCCCCGGGCCCCGATCCCCGCAGTACGTC.

CDR3 nucleotide sequence: TGTGCCAGCATCCTTTGGGGGAACAACTATGGCTACACCTTC. Translated, it gives CASILWGNNYGYTF. The chain has TRBV5-4 and TRBJ1-2, with D maybe TRBD1 (5 bases). CDR1 is SGHNT, CDR2 YYREEE, per germline (reference sequence). The CDR3 runs 14 residues. Trimming took 6 bases from V and 2 from J, leaving 14 bases between them.

The V gene is TRBV23-1, the J gene TRBJ2-4; D may be TRBD1 (5 bases). TRBV23-1 falls under the ORF class, with uncertain function. The CDR3 totals 15 residues. The CDR3 coding sequence is TGCGCGTTGGGGCAGGACGCCCTAGCCAAAAACATTCAGTACTTC. It is translated as CALGQDALAKNIQYF.

This clonotype was recorded at least ten times. The V and J genes are TRBV4-1 and TRBJ2-3; 13 bases fit TRBD2. With 0 bases clipped from V and 0 bases from J, the junction kept 12 bases outside the gene matches. The CDR3 runs to 21 residues. Germline V gives CDR1 MGHRA, CDR2 YSYEKL. CDR3 amino acids: CASSQDRIPTSGGLSTDTQYF. The CDR3 DNA sequence: TGCGCCAGCAGCCAAGATAGGATCCCGACTAGCGGGGGGCTCAGCACAGATACGCAGTATTTT.

This chain links TRBV6-5 with TRBJ2-7, with 9 bases matching TRBD1. V was pared by 6 bases and J by 7 bases, with 7 bases of the junction left unmatched. This CDR3 has 13 residues. CDR1 and CDR2 (germline): MNHEY, SVGAGI. CDR3 amino acids: CASSDRGYREQYV. DNA of the CDR3: TGTGCCAGCAGCGACAGGGGGTATCGAGAGCAGTACGTC.

CDR3: CASGQNRGDAEAFF. CDR3 sequence (DNA): TGCGCCAGCGGACAAAACAGGGGAGATGCTGAAGCTTTCTTT. The chain couples TRBV5-1 to TRBJ1-1, with 7 bases lining up with TRBD1. The germline V gene encodes CDR1 SGHRS and CDR2 YFSETQ. With V trimmed by 7 bases and J by 6 bases, 12 bases remained unmatched. CDR3 length: 14 residues. Full variable domain (outside the CDR3, taken from reference TRBV5-1 and TRBJ1-1): KAGVTQTPRYLIKTRGQQVTLSCSPISGHRSVSWYQQTPGQGLQFLFEYFSETQRNKGNFPGRFSGRQFSNSRSEMNVSTLELGDSALYLCASGQNRGDAEAFFGQGTRLTVV.

The count of this clonotype is one. The genes are TRBV6-1 and TRBJ2-3, with D hard to call. From germline, CDR1 is MNHNS and CDR2 SASEGT. This CDR3 is built from 16 residues. The V end lost 5 bases, the J end lost 0 bases, and 15 bases lay between the germline ends. CDR3 residues: CASSYVATQSTDTQYF. DNA of the CDR3: TGTGCCAGCAGTTACGTCGCGACCCAGAGCACAGATACGCAGTATTTT.